This T cell receptor beta chain was recovered during a study of cytomegalovirus exposure and HLA in healthy donors. The primer mix had 60 Vbeta and 13 Jbeta primers. Method: immunoSEQ multiplex PCR; TCRdb's copy keeps in-frame clones and lacks some. The sample yields around 160,000 clones, roughly 87% seen once. Germline V lookup: CDR1 SGHRS, CDR2 YFSETQ. This CDR3 is 14 amino acids long. V lost 2 bases to trimming and J lost 1 base; unmatched junction nucleotides: 2. The source of this sequence is a man aged 45-60 years in good health and CMV-seropositive. The specimen sequenced was PBMCs. J is TRBJ2-7 and V is TRBV5-1; 8 bases line up with TRBD2. The CDR3: CASSFKRESYEQYF. The CDR3 DNA reads TGCGCCAGCAGCTTTAAGCGGGAGTCCTACGAGCAGTACTTC. The variable domain in full, completed from reference TRBV5-1 and TRBJ2-7, reads KAGVTQTPRYLIKTRGQQVTLSCSPISGHRSVSWYQQTPGQGLQFLFEYFSETQRNKGNFPGRFSGRQFSNSRSEMNVSTLELGDSALYLCASSFKRESYEQYFGPGTRLTVT.